These T cell receptor beta chains were read from a single sample in a study of T cell responses to AZD1222 COVID-19 vaccine. The protocol was immunoSEQ multiplex PCR, while the TCRdb copy is restricted to in-frame clones and leaves out a portion. Among roughly 54,000 clones, more than 70% were seen once, and the ten largest hold roughly 15%. The starting material was peripheral blood, obtained 28 days after the second AZD1222 dose. The receptors derive from an adult who received the AZD1222 COVID-19 vaccine. The CDR3 runs from the conserved cysteine through the conserved F or W. The order of the fields is J gene, D gene, V gene, clone size, CDR3 length, CDR3 protein, CDR3 DNA. D genes are given only for firm matches. Part of the rows lack a size; the others show once, few, many or a class for expanded clones.

TRBJ2-2 | TRBD2 | TRBV11-3 | NA | 17 | CASSRRTSGSSTGELFF | TGTGCCAGCAGCAGACGGACTAGCGGGAGTTCAACCGGGGAGCTGTTTTTT
TRBJ2-7 | NA | TRBV10-2 | NA | 15 | CASRAGVANSYEQYF | TGCGCCAGCAGGGCCGGGGTCGCTAACTCCTACGAGCAGTACTTC
TRBJ1-2 | NA | TRBV28 | NA | 11 | CASRVNYGYTF | TGTGCCAGCAGGGTTAACTATGGCTACACCTTC
TRBJ2-6 | NA | TRBV7-9 | few | 15 | CASSSTLSGANVLTF | TGTGCCAGCAGCTCGACACTTTCTGGGGCCAACGTCCTGACTTTC
TRBJ2-2 | NA | TRBV4-2 | once | 14 | CASSQLTRTGELFF | TGTGCCAGCAGCCAACTGACACGTACCGGGGAGCTGTTTTTT
TRBJ1-2 | NA | TRBV10-3 | NA | 14 | CAISEERVNYGYTF | TGTGCCATCAGTGAGGAGAGAGTTAACTATGGCTACACCTTC
TRBJ1-5 | NA | TRBV4-1 | NA | 19 | CASSPIRAGVRESNQPQHF | TGCGCCAGCAGCCCTATTAGGGCAGGGGTGCGGGAAAGCAATCAGCCCCAGCATTTT
TRBJ1-3 | TRBD1 | TRBV5-6 | NA | 16 | CASSLGQGVVGNTIYF | TGTGCCAGCAGCTTGGGGCAGGGGGTTGTTGGAAACACCATATATTTT
TRBJ2-3 | NA | TRBV4-2 | NA | 14 | CASSQASDSDTQYF | TGTGCCAGCAGCCAAGCCTCCGATTCTGATACGCAGTATTTT
TRBJ1-4 | NA | TRBV11-2 | once | 12 | CASSPTTGKLFF | TGTGCCAGCAGCCCAACCACAGGGAAACTGTTTTTT
TRBJ1-2 | TRBD1 | TRBV5-4 | NA | 15 | CASSLGGGTLYGYTF | TGTGCCAGCAGCTTGGGAGGGGGCACACTCTATGGCTACACCTTC
TRBJ2-2 | TRBD1 | TRBV18 | NA | 14 | CASSLQGDTGELFF | TGTGCCAGCTCACTACAGGGGGACACCGGGGAGCTGTTTTTT
TRBJ1-4 | TRBD1 | TRBV30 | NA | 13 | CAWSVRGAEKLFF | TGTGCCTGGAGTGTCAGGGGGGCTGAAAAACTGTTTTTT
TRBJ1-1 | TRBD1 | TRBV3-1/TRBV3-2 | NA | 18 | CASSQPPDRGRRNTEAFF | TGTGCCAGCAGCCAACCTCCCGACAGGGGGCGGCGGAACACTGAAGCTTTCTTT
TRBJ1-1 | NA | TRBV19 | NA | 15 | CASSGPATMNTEAFF | TGTGCCAGTAGTGGACCGGCTACCATGAACACTGAAGCTTTCTTT
TRBJ1-1 | NA | TRBV10-3 | NA | 14 | CAISEGQMNTEAFF | TGTGCCATCAGTGAGGGACAGATGAACACTGAAGCTTTCTTT
TRBJ2-1 | NA | TRBV6-4 | NA | 13 | CASSGTRYNEQFF | TGTGCCAGCAGCGGGACAAGATACAATGAGCAGTTCTTC
TRBJ2-3 | TRBD2 | TRBV6-5 | NA | 15 | CASSFASGNTDTQYF | TGTGCCAGCAGTTTCGCCAGCGGGAACACAGATACGCAGTATTTT
TRBJ2-3 | NA | TRBV11-1 | NA | 14 | CASSSRGVTDTQYF | TGTGCCAGCAGCTCGAGAGGGGTCACAGATACGCAGTATTTT
TRBJ2-7 | NA | TRBV18 | NA | 14 | CASSPLDRTNEQYF | TGTGCCAGCTCACCGTTAGACAGGACCAACGAGCAGTACTTC
TRBJ2-7 | NA | TRBV18 | NA | 11 | CASSQSYEQYF | TGTGCCAGCTCGCAGTCCTACGAGCAGTACTTC
TRBJ2-1 | NA | TRBV9 | NA | 19 | CASSVGAGRVFLSYNEQFF | TGTGCCAGCAGCGTAGGTGCCGGGAGAGTTTTCCTCTCCTACAATGAGCAGTTCTTC
TRBJ2-3 | TRBD2 | TRBV24-1 | NA | 14 | CATSGGLATDTQYF | TGTGCCACCAGTGGTGGACTAGCGACAGATACGCAGTATTTT
TRBJ2-1 | TRBD2 | TRBV19 | NA | 16 | CASSRLLAGEYNEQFF | TGTGCCAGTAGTAGACTTCTAGCGGGAGAGTACAATGAGCAGTTCTTC
TRBJ2-1 | TRBD1 | TRBV3-1/TRBV3-2 | NA | 16 | CASSQVLGQGPWEQFF | TGTGCCAGCAGCCAGGTGCTCGGACAGGGGCCTTGGGAGCAGTTCTTC
TRBJ1-2 | TRBD1 | TRBV9 | NA | 15 | CASSVRRTGNYGYTF | TGTGCCAGCAGCGTCCGGAGGACAGGGAACTATGGCTACACCTTC
TRBJ1-5 | NA | TRBV27 | NA | 13 | CASSLAENQPQHF | TGTGCCAGCAGTTTAGCCGAGAATCAGCCCCAGCATTTT